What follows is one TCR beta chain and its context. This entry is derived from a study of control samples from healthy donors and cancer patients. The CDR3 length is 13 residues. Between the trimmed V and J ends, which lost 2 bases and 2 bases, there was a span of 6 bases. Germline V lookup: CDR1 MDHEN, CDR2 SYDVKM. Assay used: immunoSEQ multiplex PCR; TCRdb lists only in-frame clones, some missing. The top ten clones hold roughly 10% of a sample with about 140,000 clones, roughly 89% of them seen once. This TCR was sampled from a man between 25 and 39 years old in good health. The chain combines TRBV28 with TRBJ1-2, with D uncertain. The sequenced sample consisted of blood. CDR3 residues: CASSLGENYGYTF. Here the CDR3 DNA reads TGTGCCAGCAGTTTAGGGGAGAACTATGGCTACACCTTC.